This T cell receptor (beta chain) comes out of a study of shared clonotypes between healthy human individuals. Concerning this clone itself: The same CDR3 arises from other DNA sequences in this sample as well.

Per the authors' pipeline: For the immunoSEQ data, sequences were junction-only without quality scores, so filtering differed. The protocol was immunoSEQ multiplex PCR, while the TCRdb copy is restricted to in-frame clones and leaves out a portion. V and J calls and clone size are given by that table; D and trimming were obtained from the DNA. The data show around 1.9 million clones, roughly 93% seen once. CD45RO-negative cells were positively selected for CCR7, leaving out terminally differentiated effector memory CD45RA+ cells. Specimen: naive CD8+ T cells from PBMCs. The sequence was obtained from a man between 18 and 29 years old in good health. Some clones in this sample may be carry-over from other donors' samples.

The CDR3 sequence is CASSYSEGNTEAFF. In nucleotides, the CDR3 is TGTGCCAGCAGTTACTCAGAGGGTAACACTGAAGCTTTCTTT. The V gene is TRBV6-6, the J gene TRBJ1-1; D is ambiguous. V was trimmed by 0 bases and J by 2 bases, leaving 7 bases between them. The germline V gene encodes CDR1 MNHNY and CDR2 SVGAGI (reference sequence). This CDR3 comprises 14 residues.